This T cell receptor beta chain was identified during a study of shared clonotypes between healthy human individuals. The overall study: Donor ages ranged 18 to 49 years: a couple of women, a few men. General observations from the study: Naive subsets generally had larger estimated richness than memory subsets.

Remarks on this clone: The antigen is not known.

V was trimmed by 1 base and J by 5 bases, leaving 13 bases between them. The germline gives CDR1 SGHNT, CDR2 YYREEE (reference sequence). There are 14 residues in the CDR3. CD45RO-negative, CCR7-selected cells formed the naive CD8 fraction, which excluded terminally differentiated effector memory CD45RA+ cells. Caucasian adults living in Nashville, Tennessee, provided all samples. Deep was the level at which the assay was run. Using immunoSEQ multiplex PCR, the repertoire was profiled, and TCRdb retains in-frame clones only, with some absent. The sample lists around 1.9 million clones, about 94% occurring once.

Sequencing was performed on naive CD8+ T cells from PBMCs. The chain links TRBV5-4 to TRBJ2-7; the D gene could be TRBD1 or TRBD2 (5 bases each). The receptor comes from a man younger than 35 in good health. Some clones in this sample may be carry-over from other donors' samples. The CDR3 sequence is CASSLRPRDHEQYF. The CDR3 DNA is TGTGCCAGCAGCTTGCGGCCTCGGGACCACGAGCAGTACTTC.